One and the same sample provided the 8 T cell receptor beta chains below, sequenced in a study of T cells in localized non-small cell lung cancer. Here immunoSEQ multiplex PCR was the method, and the copy in TCRdb shows in-frame clones only, minus some. The sample contains about 77,000 clones, 70% to 90% of which appear only once. The specimen comprised peripheral blood, sampled before any cancer treatment. These receptors were collected from a woman between 35 and 75 years old with stage I squamous cell lung carcinoma.

The chain recombines TRBV15 with TRBJ1-2; D gene uncertain. Per germline, CDR1 LNHNV and CDR2 YYDKDF (reference sequence). Trimming pared 0 bases from V and 4 bases from J, leaving 9 bases between. This CDR3 comprises 14 residues. The CDR3 DNA follows: TGTGCCACCAGCAGAGATGTGCTCTCCTATGGCTACACCTTC. Translated: CATSRDVLSYGYTF.

V and J are TRBV18 and TRBJ1-2; 10 nucleotides match TRBD1. This CDR3 has 13 amino acids. In germline, CDR1 is KGHSH, CDR2 LQKENI. The V segment lost 2 bases and the J segment 8 bases; nucleotides outside the gene matches: 2. The CDR3 protein is CASSPSDRGGYTF. CDR3 nucleotide sequence: TGTGCCAGCTCACCATCGGACAGGGGGGGCTACACCTTC.

This rearrangement joins TRBV19 to TRBJ2-5, with D tentatively TRBD1 (6 bases). Germline V gives CDR1 LNHDA, CDR2 SQIVND (reference sequence). The CDR3 length is 14 residues. V lost 3 bases to trimming and J lost 1 base, with 9 bases between them. This CDR3 reads CASSIMGAQETQYF. DNA of the CDR3: TGTGCCAGTAGTATCATGGGGGCCCAAGAGACCCAGTACTTC.

The chain is built from TRBV19 and TRBJ1-4; D is perhaps TRBD1 (6 bases). V was cut by 3 bases and J by 8 bases, with 16 bases left in between. Germline values: CDR1 LNHDA, CDR2 SQIVND (reference sequence). The CDR3 consists of 15 residues. In DNA form, the CDR3 reads TGTGCCAGTAGTATCGGGGGGGCGAGAAACGAAAAACTGTTTTTT. Protein: CASSIGGARNEKLFF.

This clone was seen only once. The V gene is TRBV5-1, the J gene TRBJ2-7; 8 bases are a match to TRBD1. The CDR3 is 16 amino acids. Germline-derived CDR1 and CDR2 are SGHRS and YFSETQ. After removal of 4 bases from V and 7 bases from J, the junction contained 16 bases not matched to a gene. As DNA, the CDR3 is TGCGCCAGCAGCCCCGAAGGCAGGGGGCTAGTGAGTGAGCAGTACTTC. Translation: CASSPEGRGLVSEQYF.

The chain couples TRBV6-5 to TRBJ1-5; D is unclear. The ends were cut back, 6 bases at V and 2 bases at J, with 14 bases in the middle. The CDR3 is made up of 15 amino acids. The germline V gene encodes CDR1 MNHEY and CDR2 SVGAGI. CDR3 amino acids: CASSPPQSGNQPQHF. CDR3 DNA sequence: TGTGCCAGCAGCCCTCCCCAGTCTGGCAATCAGCCCCAGCATTTT.

This clone was found once. The chain has TRBV5-1 and TRBJ2-1; TRBD1 aligns across 8 bases. This CDR3 comprises 15 residues. Germline V gene sequence: CDR1 SGHRS, CDR2 YFSETQ. V was pared by 4 bases and J by 9 bases, with 12 bases of the junction left unmatched. The chain's CDR3 is CASSPSLRTGTEQFF. In DNA form, the CDR3 reads TGCGCCAGCAGCCCGTCTTTACGGACAGGGACTGAGCAGTTCTTC.

The V call is TRBV5-1, the J call TRBJ1-3; D ambiguous. Trimming cost V 0 bases and J 1 base, with 2 bases left between them. The CDR3 totals 13 residues. In germline, CDR1 is SGHRS, CDR2 YFSETQ. CDR3 in amino acids: CASSLESGNTIYF. As DNA, the CDR3 is TGCGCCAGCAGCTTGGAGTCTGGAAACACCATATATTTT.